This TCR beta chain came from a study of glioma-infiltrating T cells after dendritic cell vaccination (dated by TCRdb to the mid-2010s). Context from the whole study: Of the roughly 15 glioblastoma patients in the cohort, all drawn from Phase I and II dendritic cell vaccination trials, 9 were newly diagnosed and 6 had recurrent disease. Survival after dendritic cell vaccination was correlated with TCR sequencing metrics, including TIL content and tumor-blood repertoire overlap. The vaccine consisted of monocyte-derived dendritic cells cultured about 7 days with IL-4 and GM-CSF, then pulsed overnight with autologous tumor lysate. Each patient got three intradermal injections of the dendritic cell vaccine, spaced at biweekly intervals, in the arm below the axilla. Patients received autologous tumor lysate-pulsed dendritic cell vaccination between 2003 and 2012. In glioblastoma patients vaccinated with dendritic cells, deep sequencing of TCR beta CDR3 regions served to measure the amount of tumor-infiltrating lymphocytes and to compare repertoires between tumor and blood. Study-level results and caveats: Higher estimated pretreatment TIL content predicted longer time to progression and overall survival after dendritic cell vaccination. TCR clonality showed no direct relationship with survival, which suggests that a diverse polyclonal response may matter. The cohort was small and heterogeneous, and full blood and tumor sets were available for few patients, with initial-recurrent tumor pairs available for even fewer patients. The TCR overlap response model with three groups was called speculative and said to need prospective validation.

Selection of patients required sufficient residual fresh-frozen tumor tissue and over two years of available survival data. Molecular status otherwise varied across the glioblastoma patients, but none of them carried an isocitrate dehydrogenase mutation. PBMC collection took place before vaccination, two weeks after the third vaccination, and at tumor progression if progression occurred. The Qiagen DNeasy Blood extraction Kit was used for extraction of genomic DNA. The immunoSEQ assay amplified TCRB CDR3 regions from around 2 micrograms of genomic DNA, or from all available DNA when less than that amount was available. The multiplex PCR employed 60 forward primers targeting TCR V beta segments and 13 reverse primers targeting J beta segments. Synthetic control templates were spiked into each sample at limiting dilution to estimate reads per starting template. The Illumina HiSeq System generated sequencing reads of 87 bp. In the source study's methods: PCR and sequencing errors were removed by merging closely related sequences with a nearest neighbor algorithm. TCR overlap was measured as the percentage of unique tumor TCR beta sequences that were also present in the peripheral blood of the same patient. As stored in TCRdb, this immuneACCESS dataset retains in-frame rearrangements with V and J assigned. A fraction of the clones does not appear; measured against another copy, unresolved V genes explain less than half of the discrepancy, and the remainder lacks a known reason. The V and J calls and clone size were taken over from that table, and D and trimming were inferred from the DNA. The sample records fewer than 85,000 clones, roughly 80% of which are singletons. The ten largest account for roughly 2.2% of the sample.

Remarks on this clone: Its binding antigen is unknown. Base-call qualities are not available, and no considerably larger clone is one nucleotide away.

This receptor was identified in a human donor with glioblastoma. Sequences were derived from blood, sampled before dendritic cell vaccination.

The DNA reads TGTGCCAGCTCACCACCGTTTCAGAACTATGGCTACACCTTC. It specifies CASSPPFQNYGYTF. The chain was built from TRBV18 and TRBJ1-2, with the D gene too uncertain to name. CDR1 and CDR2 are read off the germline V gene as KGHSH and LQKENI. V is reduced by 0 bases and J by 2 bases, leaving a spacing of 7 bases between them. Reading from cysteine to phenylalanine, the CDR3 counts 14 amino acids. Kept here is only the CDR3 DNA, which spans 42 bases and is read in frame from base 1.